The 19 T cell receptor beta chains given below trace back to one sample, sequenced in a study of immune cell composition in non-small cell lung cancer. Produced via immunoSEQ multiplex PCR; TCRdb's table is partial and in-frame only. The repertoire holds some 2,000 clones, 75% to 85% seen once, with around 13% in the top ten. Sequenced: lung tumor tissue. These TCRs come from a human donor with non-small cell lung cancer.

The chain combines TRBV27 with TRBJ2-1; 7 bases match TRBD1. CDR1 and CDR2 (germline): MNHEY, SMNVEV (reference sequence). The CDR3 has 15 residues. The J segment lost 3 bases and the V segment lost 3 bases, leaving 5 bases of the junction unmatched. The CDR3 DNA reads TGTGCCAGCAGTTTGTCGGGACAGCGCTACAATGAGCAGTTCTTC. It encodes CASSLSGQRYNEQFF.

This chain joins TRBV6-4 and TRBJ2-6; D is possibly TRBD1 (6 bases). The CDR3 contains 16 residues. V shed 0 bases and J shed 0 bases, with 6 bases lying between them. In germline, CDR1 is MRHNA, CDR2 SNTAGT. CDR3 nucleotide sequence: TGTGCCAGCAGTGACTCGACAGGCTCTGGGGCCAACGTCCTGACTTTC. Amino acid sequence: CASSDSTGSGANVLTF.

This clone was picked up a small number of times. The chain couples TRBV15 to TRBJ1-2; D remains unclear. Trimming stripped 1 base from V and 4 bases from J, with 10 bases between. The CDR3 runs to 14 residues. Germline assignment: CDR1 LNHNV and CDR2 YYDKDF (reference sequence). CDR3 amino acids: CATSRGARGYGYTF. The CDR3 bases are TGTGCCACCAGCAGAGGTGCACGGGGCTATGGCTACACCTTC.

The chain couples TRBV4-2 to TRBJ2-5; 8 bases agree with TRBD1. CDR3 length: 16 residues. Germline assignment: CDR1 LGHNA and CDR2 YNFKEQ. V dropped 5 bases and J dropped 1; count of bases not matched to a gene: 9. This CDR3 is CASSLEAGGGQETQYF. CDR3 nucleotide sequence: TGTGCCAGCAGCTTGGAGGCAGGGGGCGGCCAAGAGACCCAGTACTTC.

CDR3 nucleotide sequence: TGTGCCAGCAGCTTAGAGACTTTCTACGAGCAGTACTTC. Encoded protein: CASSLETFYEQYF. This rearrangement joins TRBV7-2 to TRBJ2-7; D uncertain. The germline CDR1 and CDR2 sequences are SGHTA and FQGNSA. The CDR3 is 13 residues long. V was shortened by 1 base and J by 3 bases, with 7 bases between the two germline ends.

A single count supports this clone. The chain has TRBV5-6 and TRBJ2-3, with 7 positions matching TRBD2. V shed 2 bases and J 4 bases; nucleotides not matched to a gene: 1. The CDR3 totals 13 residues. The germline CDR1 and CDR2 sequences are SGHDT and YYEEEE. The CDR3 spells CASSLAGPDTQYF. The CDR3 DNA reads TGTGCCAGCAGCTTAGCGGGGCCAGATACGCAGTATTTT.

V gene TRBV5-1 combines with J gene TRBJ2-5; 8 bases map to TRBD2. CDR3 length: 15 residues. Germline CDR1 is SGHRS and CDR2 is YFSETQ. With 4 bases clipped from V and 5 bases from J, the junction kept 10 bases outside the gene matches. This chain's CDR3 is CASSLSGGAGETQYF. The CDR3 nucleotides are TGCGCCAGCAGCCTATCGGGGGGGGCCGGGGAGACCCAGTACTTC.

This clone was seen only once. The chain uses TRBV18 and TRBJ1-1; D not resolved. Germline V gene data show CDR1 as KGHSH and CDR2 as LQKENI. CDR3 size: 12 residues. Deletions cut 6 bases from V and 12 bases from J, with 17 bases between. The CDR3 DNA reads TGTGCCAGCTCGGAGGTGGGAACAGATACTTTCTTT. Translated, it gives CASSEVGTDTFF.

The chain recombines TRBV18 with TRBJ2-3, with 9 positions matching TRBD2. With 3 bases clipped from V and 4 bases from J, the junction kept 5 bases outside the gene matches. The CDR3 contains 15 residues. Per the germline V gene, CDR1 is KGHSH and CDR2 is LQKENI. The DNA of the CDR3 is TGTGCCAGCTCACCCCCTAGCGGGATATCAGATACGCAGTATTTT. It translates to CASSPPSGISDTQYF. The full variable domain, in which reference TRBV18 and TRBJ2-3 provide the parts outside the CDR3, is NAGVMQNPRHLVRRRGQEARLRCSPMKGHSHVYWYRQLPEEGLKFMVYLQKENIIDESGMPKERFSAEFPKEGPSILRIQQVVRGDSAAYFCASSPPSGISDTQYFGPGTRLTVL.

V and J are TRBV9 and TRBJ2-3; TRBD2 matches at 10 bases. The CDR3 contains 17 residues. Germline V gene data show CDR1 as SGDLS and CDR2 as YYNGEE. The junction had 6 bases not matched to a gene; V was cut back by 0 bases and J by 2 bases. The CDR3 DNA follows: TGTGCCAGCAGCGTAGAGGGACTAGCGCCCTACACAGATACGCAGTATTTT. It specifies CASSVEGLAPYTDTQYF.

The chain uses TRBV7-9 and TRBJ1-2; 9 positions agree with TRBD1. Trimming at V came to 4 bases and at J to 1 base, leaving 4 bases not matched to a gene. The CDR3 is made up of 15 amino acids. CDR1 is SEHNR, CDR2 FQNEAQ, per germline (reference sequence). The CDR3, as DNA: TGTGCCAGCAGCTCCGGGACAGGGTTTAACTATGGCTACACCTTC. Amino acids: CASSSGTGFNYGYTF.

The chain uses TRBV6-1 and TRBJ1-5; D is ambiguous. Germline loops: CDR1 MNHNS, CDR2 SASEGT. The CDR3 is 14 residues long. V lost 5 bases to trimming and J lost 2 bases, with 10 bases between them. This CDR3 is CASSFRGGNQPQHF. The CDR3 nucleotides are TGTGCCAGCAGTTTCCGGGGAGGCAATCAGCCCCAGCATTTT.

The chain couples TRBV19 to TRBJ2-3, with TRBD1 identical over 8 bases. The length of the CDR3 is 14 residues. Unmatched junction bases numbered 10, after V lost 3 bases and J lost 11 bases. Germline-derived CDR1 and CDR2 are LNHDA and SQIVND (reference sequence). CDR3 coding DNA: TGTGCCAGTAGTATTGGACAGGGCAACGTGGGGCAGTATTTT. It yields the protein CASSIGQGNVGQYF.

The chain uses TRBV6-6 and TRBJ2-1; D is possibly TRBD1 (6 bases). V lost 4 bases and J 4 bases, leaving 8 bases between the germline ends. Germline V gene sequence: CDR1 MNHNY, CDR2 SVGAGI (reference sequence). This CDR3 comprises 13 residues. For the CDR3, the DNA is TGTGCCAGCAGTTTCAGGGGATACAATGAGCAGTTCTTC. Its translation: CASSFRGYNEQFF.

The chain carries TRBV21-1 and TRBJ1-4. TRBV21-1 is a documented pseudogene. The CDR3 runs to 16 residues. The CDR3 DNA sequence: TGTGCCAGCAGCAAAATGAATAGAGGGTTTAATGAAAAACTGTTTTTT. This encodes CASSKMNRGFNEKLFF.

The chain combines TRBV18 with TRBJ2-6, with a tentative D call TRBD1 (6 bases). In germline, CDR1 is KGHSH, CDR2 LQKENI. V gave up 5 bases and J gave up 5 bases, with 22 bases separating them. The CDR3 covers 18 residues. The CDR3 here is CASSEYRDIYNRANVLTF. The CDR3 DNA reads as TGTGCCAGCTCAGAATATCGGGACATTTACAATCGGGCCAACGTCCTGACTTTC.

V gene TRBV30 combines with J gene TRBJ1-2; D possibly corresponds to TRBD1 (6 bases). The CDR3 runs 14 residues. The V end lost 1 base, the J end lost 3 bases, and 12 bases lay between the germline ends. Germline V gene sequence: CDR1 GTSNPN, CDR2 SVGIG (reference sequence). The CDR3 region has the DNA TGTGCCTGGAGTGCGGGGAGGGGGTACTATGGCTACACCTTC. Its protein product is CAWSAGRGYYGYTF.

The rearrangement joins TRBV5-1 to TRBJ2-1; 11 bases agree with TRBD1. V was pared by 4 bases and J by 7 bases, with 10 bases of the junction left unmatched. Per germline, CDR1 SGHRS and CDR2 YFSETQ. The CDR3 is 16 amino acids. The CDR3 DNA follows: TGCGCCAGCAGCAACCCGGACAGGGGGCGCAGAAATGAGCAGTTCTTC. Amino acids: CASSNPDRGRRNEQFF.

V usage is TRBV4-2 and J usage is TRBJ2-5; 9 positions agree with TRBD2. The germline gives CDR1 LGHNA, CDR2 YNFKEQ. The ends lost 1 base at V and 5 bases at J; junction bases unmatched: 5. There are 15 residues in the CDR3. The CDR3 coding sequence is TGTGCCAGCAGCCAAGTCGGCGGGGGGGCGGAGACCCAGTACTTC. It encodes CASSQVGGGAETQYF.